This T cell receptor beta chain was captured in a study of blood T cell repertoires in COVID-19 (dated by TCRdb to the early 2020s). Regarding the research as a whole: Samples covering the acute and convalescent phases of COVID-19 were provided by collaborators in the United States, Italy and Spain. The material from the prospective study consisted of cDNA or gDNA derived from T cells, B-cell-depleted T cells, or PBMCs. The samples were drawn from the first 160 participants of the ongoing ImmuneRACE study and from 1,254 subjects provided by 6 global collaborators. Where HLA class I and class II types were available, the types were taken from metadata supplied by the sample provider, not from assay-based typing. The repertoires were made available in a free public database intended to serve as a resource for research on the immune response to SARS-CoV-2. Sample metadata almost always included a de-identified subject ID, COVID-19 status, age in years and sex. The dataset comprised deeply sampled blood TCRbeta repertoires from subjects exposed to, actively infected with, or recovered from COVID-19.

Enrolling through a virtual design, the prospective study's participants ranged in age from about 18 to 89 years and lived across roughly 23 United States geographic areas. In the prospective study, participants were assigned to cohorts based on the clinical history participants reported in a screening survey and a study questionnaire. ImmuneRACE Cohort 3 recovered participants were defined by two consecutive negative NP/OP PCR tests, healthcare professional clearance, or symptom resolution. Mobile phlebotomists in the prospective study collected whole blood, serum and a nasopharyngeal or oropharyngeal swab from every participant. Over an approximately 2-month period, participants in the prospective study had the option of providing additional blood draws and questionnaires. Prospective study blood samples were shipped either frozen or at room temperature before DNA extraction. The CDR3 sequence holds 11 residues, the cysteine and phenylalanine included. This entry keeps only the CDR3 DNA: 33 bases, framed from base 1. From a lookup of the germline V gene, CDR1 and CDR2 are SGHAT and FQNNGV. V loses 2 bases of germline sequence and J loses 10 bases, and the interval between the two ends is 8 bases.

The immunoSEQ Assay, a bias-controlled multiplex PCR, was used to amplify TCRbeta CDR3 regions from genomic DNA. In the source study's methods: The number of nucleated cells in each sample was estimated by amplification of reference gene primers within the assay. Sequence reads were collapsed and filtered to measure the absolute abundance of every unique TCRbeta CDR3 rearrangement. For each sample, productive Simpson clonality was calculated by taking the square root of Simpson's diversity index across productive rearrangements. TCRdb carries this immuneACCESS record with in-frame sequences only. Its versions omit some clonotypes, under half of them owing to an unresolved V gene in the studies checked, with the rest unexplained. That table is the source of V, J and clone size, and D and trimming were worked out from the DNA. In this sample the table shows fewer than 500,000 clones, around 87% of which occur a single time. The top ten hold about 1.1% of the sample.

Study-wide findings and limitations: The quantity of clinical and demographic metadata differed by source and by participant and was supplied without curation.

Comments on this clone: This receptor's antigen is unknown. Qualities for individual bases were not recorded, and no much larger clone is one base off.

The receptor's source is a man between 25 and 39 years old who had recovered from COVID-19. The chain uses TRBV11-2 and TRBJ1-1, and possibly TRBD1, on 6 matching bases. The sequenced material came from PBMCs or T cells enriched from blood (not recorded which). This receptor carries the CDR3 CASSLRGGAFF. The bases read TGTGCCAGCAGCTTAAGGGGGGGAGCTTTCTTT.